Following are 17 T cell receptor beta chains from one sample sequenced in a study of blood T cell repertoires in COVID-19. Sequencing used immunoSEQ multiplex PCR; TCRdb keeps in-frame clones, though not all of them. In the table there are about 250,000 clones, more than 75% of which are singletons. The material sequenced was peripheral blood. The receptors shown here come from a woman of 80 years or more with COVID-19, enrolled during active disease.

The rearrangement links TRBV3-1 (or the pseudogene TRBV3-2) to TRBJ1-1, with 10 bases aligning to TRBD1. There are 13 residues in the CDR3. Per the germline V gene, CDR1 is LGHDT and CDR2 is YNNKEL (reference sequence). After removal of 6 bases from V and 7 bases from J, the junction contained 5 bases not matched to a gene. The CDR3 coding sequence is TGTGCCAGCAGTCGGGACAGGGGAGGTGAAGCTTTCTTT. Protein product: CASSRDRGGEAFF.

V usage is TRBV3-1 (or the pseudogene TRBV3-2) and J usage is TRBJ2-7, with 7 bases fitting TRBD1. The V gene end was trimmed by 4 bases and the J gene end by 6 bases; junction bases not matched to a gene: 3. This CDR3 spans 12 amino acids. Germline CDR1 is LGHDT and CDR2 is YNNKEL (reference sequence). CDR3 residues: CASSRGGGEQYF. The CDR3 DNA sequence: TGTGCCAGCAGCCGAGGGGGCGGCGAGCAGTACTTC.

This clone was found once. This chain joins TRBV28 and TRBJ2-1; perhaps TRBD2 as D (6 bases). CDR3 length: 15 residues. V was shortened by 2 bases and J by 6 bases, with 14 bases between the two germline ends. In germline, CDR1 is MDHEN, CDR2 SYDVKM. CDR3 bases: TGTGCCAGCAGTTTAGGTAGCGGAGGGGTCAATGAGCAGTTCTTC. Protein: CASSLGSGGVNEQFF.

This clone was picked up one time. CDR3 nucleotides: TGTGCCAGCAGTTCCCTCCGGACGCAGTATTTT. This gives the protein CASSSLRTQYF. The chain couples TRBV12-3 or TRBV12-4 to TRBJ2-3; D not resolved. Trimming removed 4 bases at V and 9 bases at J, with 8 bases between. The CDR3 consists of 11 residues.

This sequence joins TRBV5-1 and TRBJ2-2; 9 nucleotides align to TRBD2. Germline V gives CDR1 SGHRS, CDR2 YFSETQ. There are 16 residues in the CDR3. V shed 0 bases, J shed 7 bases, and the junction held 7 bases outside the gene matches. The CDR3 loop reads CASSLGSGGPVGELFF. The CDR3 nucleotides read TGCGCCAGCAGCTTGGGTAGCGGGGGTCCGGTCGGGGAGCTGTTTTTT.

The chain employs TRBV12-3 or TRBV12-4 and TRBJ1-3; D gene unclear. The CDR3 extends over 12 amino acids. V gave up 5 bases and J gave up 3 bases, with 5 bases separating them. The CDR3 here is CASSRSGNTIYF. The CDR3 DNA reads TGTGCCAGCAGTAGGAGTGGAAACACCATATATTTT.

The rearrangement joins TRBV6-2 or TRBV6-3 to TRBJ1-2, with no clear D. V was trimmed by 2 bases and J by 8 bases, leaving 15 bases between them. The CDR3 loop spans 14 amino acids. The V gene's germline CDR1 is MNHEY and CDR2 SVGEGT. The CDR3 nucleotides read TGTGCCAGCAGTTACAGTCTCTCCCCCGGGGGCTACACCTTC. Amino acids: CASSYSLSPGGYTF.

This chain joins TRBV6-5 and TRBJ2-7; a weak D match, TRBD1 (5 bases). This CDR3 has 14 residues. V lost 0 bases and J lost 3, with 9 bases in between. In germline, CDR1 is MNHEY, CDR2 SVGAGI. The CDR3 loop reads CASSYSGVGYEQYF. DNA of the CDR3: TGTGCCAGCAGTTACTCAGGGGTGGGCTACGAGCAGTACTTC.

A few counts support this clone. The chain employs TRBV30 and TRBJ1-1; D is uncertain. CDR1 and CDR2 from the germline V gene are GTSNPN and SVGIG (reference sequence). The CDR3 totals 12 residues. Trimming pared 3 bases from V and 4 bases from J, leaving 9 bases between. CDR3 amino acids: CAWSQASTEAFF. The CDR3 region has the DNA TGTGCCTGGAGCCAGGCAAGCACTGAAGCTTTCTTT.

This clone was counted only a few times. This chain links TRBV19 with TRBJ1-1; perhaps TRBD1 as D (5 bases). With 6 bases removed from V and 0 bases from J, the gap between germline ends came to 11 bases. The length of the CDR3 is 14 residues. Germline V lookup: CDR1 LNHDA, CDR2 SQIVND (reference sequence). CDR3 region: CASRKTALNTEAFF. CDR3 sequence (DNA): TGTGCCAGTAGGAAGACAGCATTGAACACTGAAGCTTTCTTT.

V is TRBV18 and J is TRBJ1-4; weak D call: TRBD1 (6 bases). Germline loops: CDR1 KGHSH, CDR2 LQKENI. V dropped 6 bases and J dropped 3 bases, with 17 bases sitting between them. The CDR3 contains 16 residues. In DNA, the CDR3 is TGTGCCAGCTCCCTGAAACAGGGCACGGCTAATGAAAAACTGTTTTTT. Encoded protein: CASSLKQGTANEKLFF.

This clone was counted a few times. The V call is TRBV3-1 (or the pseudogene TRBV3-2), the J call TRBJ2-1, with D possibly being TRBD2 (5 bases). In germline, CDR1 is LGHDT, CDR2 YNNKEL (reference sequence). V shed 0 bases and J shed 9 bases, with 24 bases lying between them. There are 18 residues in the CDR3. The CDR3 reads CASSQERVGGPHAGEQFF. The CDR3 nucleotides are TGTGCCAGCAGCCAAGAAAGGGTGGGCGGGCCCCATGCTGGTGAGCAGTTCTTC.

V is TRBV12-3 or TRBV12-4 and J is TRBJ1-4, with no clear D. With 2 bases removed from V and 11 bases from J, the gap between germline ends came to 9 bases. This CDR3 is 12 amino acids long. This CDR3 reads CASSLWSEKLFF. The CDR3 DNA is TGTGCCAGCAGTTTATGGAGTGAGAAACTGTTTTTT.

This clone appeared once. The rearrangement links TRBV5-4 to TRBJ2-7, with 7 positions matching TRBD2. This CDR3 is built from 15 residues. The V segment lost 3 bases and the J segment 3 bases; nucleotides outside the gene matches: 9. Germline CDR1 and CDR2: SGHNT and YYREEE (reference sequence). The CDR3 coding sequence is TGTGCCAGCAGCTGGGGGGGTGCCGCTAACTACGAGCAGTACGTC. Translating it yields CASSWGGAANYEQYV.

The rearrangement links TRBV12-5 to TRBJ2-5; TRBD1 might be the D (6 bases). Trimming cost V 3 bases and J 4 bases, with 12 bases left between them. Germline CDR1 reads LGHNT; CDR2 reads FRNRAP. The CDR3 is 14 residues long. CDR3: CASGFGDTRETQYF. The CDR3 DNA reads as TGTGCTAGTGGTTTTGGGGACACCAGAGAGACCCAGTACTTC.

The chain uses TRBV28 and TRBJ1-2; 8 nucleotides align to TRBD1. This CDR3 spans 18 amino acids. Germline V CDR1 and CDR2: MDHEN, SYDVKM. V dropped 5 bases and J dropped 0; count of bases not matched to a gene: 14. CDR3 protein: CASSRRPGQGTSNYGYTF. The CDR3 DNA sequence: TGTGCCAGCAGTCGCCGCCCCGGACAGGGAACATCTAACTATGGCTACACCTTC.

This sequence joins TRBV28 and TRBJ1-5; D unresolved. Germline lookup yields CDR1 MDHEN and CDR2 SYDVKM. The CDR3 is 14 amino acids. Trimming took off 1 base at V and 2 bases at J, with 6 bases between the two ends. The CDR3, as DNA: TGTGCCAGCAGTTTATCCGGTCGCAATCAGCCCCAGCATTTT. Amino acids: CASSLSGRNQPQHF. The variable domain in full, with the rest retrieved from reference TRBV28 and TRBJ1-5, is DVKVTQSSRYLVKRTGEKVFLECVQDMDHENMFWYRQDPGLGLRLIYFSYDVKMKEKGDIPEGYSVSREKKERFSLILESASTNQTSMYLCASSLSGRNQPQHFGDGTRLSIL.